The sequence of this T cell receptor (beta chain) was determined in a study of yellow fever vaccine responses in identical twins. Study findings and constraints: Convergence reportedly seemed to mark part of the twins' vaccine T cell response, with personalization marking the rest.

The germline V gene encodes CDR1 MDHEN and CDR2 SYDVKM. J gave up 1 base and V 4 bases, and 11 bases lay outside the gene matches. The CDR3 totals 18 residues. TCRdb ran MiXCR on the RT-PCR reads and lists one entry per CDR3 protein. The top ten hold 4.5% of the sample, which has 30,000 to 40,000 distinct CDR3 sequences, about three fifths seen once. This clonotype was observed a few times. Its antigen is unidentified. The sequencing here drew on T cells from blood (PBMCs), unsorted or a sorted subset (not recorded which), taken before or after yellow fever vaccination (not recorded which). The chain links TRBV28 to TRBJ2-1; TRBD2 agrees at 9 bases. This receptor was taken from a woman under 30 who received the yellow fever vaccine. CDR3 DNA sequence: TGTGCCAGCAGTTCCGGGACTAGCCACATTGGGTCCTACAATGAGCAGTTCTTC. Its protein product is CASSSGTSHIGSYNEQFF.